A single sample gave rise to the 10 T cell receptor beta chains below, sequenced in a study of T cells in Graves' hyperthyroidism and ophthalmopathy. Amplified regions were TCR beta CDR3 sequences from RNA transcripts. The HTBI primer set served for first-round RT-PCR of the TCR CDR3. From the multiplex PCR reads, TCRdb called clonotypes with MiXCR, one entry per CDR3 protein. Here the sample spans about 400,000 distinct CDR3 sequences, about 15% being singletons. The sequencing input was blood. These TCRs come from a woman aged 18-30 years with Graves' hyperthyroidism.

This clonotype was seen many times. The chain uses TRBV20-1 and TRBJ2-5; D ambiguous. CDR3 length: 14 residues. Trimming cost V 0 bases and J 10 bases, with 18 bases left between them. CDR1 and CDR2 from the germline V gene are DFQATT and SNEGSKA (reference sequence). The CDR3 DNA sequence: TGCAGTGCTAGAGATTTCCCGTCGGCAGTTGTCCAGTACTTC. Translated, it gives CSARDFPSAVVQYF.

This clonotype was picked up many times. The chain uses TRBV20-1 and TRBJ1-1; D unresolved. Between the trimmed V and J ends, which lost 0 bases and 5 bases, there was a span of 10 bases. This CDR3 is 13 amino acids long. In germline, CDR1 is DFQATT, CDR2 SNEGSKA (reference sequence). The CDR3 DNA reads as TGCAGTGCTAGAGATATCCCGCCGACTGAAGCTTTCTTT. Its protein is CSARDIPPTEAFF.

This clonotype was detected many times. The CDR3: CASTTPQGSYAEAFF. CDR3 coding DNA: TGTGCCAGCACCACCCCGCAGGGGAGCTACGCTGAAGCTTTCTTT. The chain has TRBV7-2 and TRBJ1-1, with D maybe TRBD1 (6 bases). Germline values: CDR1 SGHTA, CDR2 FQGNSA. The length of the CDR3 is 15 residues. V was clipped by 7 bases and J by 6 bases, with 21 bases between them.

Many counts were recorded for this clonotype. The chain links TRBV7-8 to TRBJ2-5; D unclear. V was pared by 3 bases and J by 5 bases, with 4 bases between. Germline CDR1 and CDR2: SGHVS and FQNEAQ. There are 11 residues in the CDR3. CDR3 bases: TGTGCCAGCAGCTTCCGGGAGACCCAGTACTTC. It encodes CASSFRETQYF.

This clonotype occurred many times. The CDR3 DNA reads TGTGCCAGCAGTTTAGCGGGACAGGTCCTGATCTCTGGAAACACCATATATTTT. It codes for CASSLAGQVLISGNTIYF. The chain uses TRBV12-3 or TRBV12-4 and TRBJ1-3, with 8 bases matching TRBD1. The trim removed 0 bases at V and 0 bases at J, leaving 7 bases unmatched. There are 18 residues in the CDR3.

This clonotype showed up many times. The chain recombines TRBV14 with TRBJ2-1; D might be TRBD1 (5 bases). This CDR3 comprises 18 residues. The germline V gene has CDR1 SGHDN and CDR2 FVKESK. The V gene lost 0 bases and the J gene lost 7 bases, with 22 bases spanning the gap. The CDR3 region is CASSQDPISSRRGNEQFF. The CDR3 bases are TGTGCCAGCAGCCAAGATCCTATCAGCAGCAGAAGGGGAAATGAGCAGTTCTTC.

This clonotype was seen at least ten times. This rearrangement joins TRBV11-2 to TRBJ2-4; tentative D call: TRBD1 (6 bases). The V end lost 4 bases, the J end lost 4 bases, and 14 bases lay between the germline ends. This CDR3 spans 15 amino acids. Per the germline V gene, CDR1 is SGHAT and CDR2 is FQNNGV. CDR3 coding DNA: TGTGCCAGCAGCTCAGCAGGGGTAGGGAAAAACATTCAGTACTTC. It encodes CASSSAGVGKNIQYF. The full variable domain, completed using reference TRBV11-2 and TRBJ2-4, is EAGVAQSPRYKIIEKRQSVAFWCNPISGHATLYWYQQILGQGPKLLIQFQNNGVVDDSQLPKDRFSAERLKGVDSTLKIQPAKLEDSAVYLCASSSAGVGKNIQYFGAGTRLSVL.

The chain carries TRBV15 and TRBJ2-1, with 7 bases matching TRBD2. This CDR3 is built from 15 residues. The germline CDR1 and CDR2 sequences are LNHNV and YYDKDF (reference sequence). V lost 3 bases, J lost 2 bases, and 4 bases stayed unmatched. The CDR3 loop reads CATSSTSVPYNEQFF. CDR3 sequence (DNA): TGTGCCACCAGCAGCACTAGCGTGCCCTACAATGAGCAGTTCTTC. Drawing the rest from reference TRBV15 and TRBJ2-1, the complete variable domain is DAMVIQNPRYQVTQFGKPVTLSCSQTLNHNVMYWYQQKSSQAPKLLFHYYDKDFNNEADTPDNFQSRRPNTSFCFLDIRSPGLGDTAMYLCATSSTSVPYNEQFFGPGTRLTVL.

On this clonotype: This may come from a read error, since a much larger clone is one base off. V gene TRBV20-1 combines with J gene TRBJ2-3; 9 nucleotides match TRBD2. The germline V gene has CDR1 DFQATT and CDR2 SNEGSKA (reference sequence). The CDR3 contains 15 residues. This chain's CDR3 is CSATVAGESTDTQCF. CDR3 bases: TGCAGTGCTACCGTAGCGGGAGAGTCAACAGATACGCAGTGTTTT.

In this sample, this clonotype turned up many times. The chain joins TRBV3-1 to TRBJ1-1; the D is unclear. V was shortened by 2 bases and J by 6 bases, with 10 bases between the two germline ends. This CDR3 is built from 13 residues. Germline-derived CDR1 and CDR2 are LGHDT and YNNKEL (reference sequence). The CDR3 coding sequence is TGTGCCAGCAGCCAATTGCGGTTGTCTGAAGCTTTCTTT. Its protein product is CASSQLRLSEAFF.